This entry lists 10 T cell receptor beta chains sequenced from one sample in a study of cytomegalovirus exposure and HLA in healthy donors. The PCR contained 60 Vbeta and 13 Jbeta primers. Profiled with immunoSEQ multiplex PCR; TCRdb holds only in-frame clones, not every one. The table lists 99,000 or so clones, approximately 80% of them singletons. Sequences were obtained from PBMCs. Receptors originate from a male donor in good health and CMV-seropositive.

This clone was detected once. V is TRBV6-5 and J is TRBJ1-5, with no clear D. This CDR3 spans 13 amino acids. CDR1 is MNHEY and CDR2 is SVGAGI in the germline V gene. Trimming took off 6 bases at V and 5 bases at J, with 11 bases between the two ends. The CDR3 spells CASRTRSDQPQHF. In DNA, the CDR3 is TGTGCCAGCAGGACGAGGTCGGATCAGCCCCAGCATTTT.

The chain employs TRBV29-1 and TRBJ1-1; a possible D gene is TRBD1 (5 bases). Per germline, CDR1 SQVTM and CDR2 ANQGSEA. The CDR3 extends over 13 amino acids. Trimming shortened V by 4 bases and J by 0 bases, and 9 bases separated the two germline ends. The CDR3 DNA reads TGCAGCGTTGTGGGGGGGATGAACACTGAAGCTTTCTTT. Amino acid sequence: CSVVGGMNTEAFF.

The chain couples TRBV6-1 to TRBJ2-4, with D perhaps TRBD1 (6 bases). In germline, CDR1 is MNHNS, CDR2 SASEGT. The germline V and J ends were trimmed by 3 bases and 7 bases, with 13 bases remaining between them. This CDR3 is 14 amino acids long. CDR3: CASSDGAGVNIQYF. Written as DNA, the CDR3 is TGTGCCAGCAGTGACGGGGCAGGGGTGAACATTCAGTACTTC.

The chain joins TRBV5-6 to TRBJ2-7, with a possible D match to TRBD2 (7 bases). The CDR3 sequence is 15 residues long. Trimming shortened V by 0 bases and J by 3 bases, and 13 bases separated the two germline ends. Germline values: CDR1 SGHDT, CDR2 YYEEEE. The CDR3 region is CASSLVGGAHYEQYF. CDR3 sequence (DNA): TGTGCCAGCAGCTTGGTGGGGGGGGCGCACTACGAGCAGTACTTC.

The rearrangement uses TRBV2 and TRBJ2-3; 9 nucleotides line up with TRBD2. This CDR3 contains 14 residues. V lost 4 bases to trimming and J lost 2 bases; unmatched junction nucleotides: 1. In germline, CDR1 is SNHLY, CDR2 FYNNEI. CDR3 loop: CASSGGGATDTQYF. CDR3 in DNA: TGTGCCAGCAGTGGCGGGGGGGCCACAGATACGCAGTATTTT.

V gene TRBV11-2 combines with J gene TRBJ2-7, with no clear D. The CDR3 loop spans 15 amino acids. The germline V gene encodes CDR1 SGHAT and CDR2 FQNNGV. V dropped 0 bases and J dropped 5 bases, with 14 bases sitting between them. Here the CDR3 DNA reads TGTGCCAGCAGCTTAGAGGCTAGTATCTACCACGAGCAGTACTTC. Translation: CASSLEASIYHEQYF.

This clone was seen a single time. The chain employs TRBV5-4 and TRBJ1-2; 8 bases map to TRBD1. The CDR3 covers 17 residues. The germline CDR1 and CDR2 sequences are SGHNT and YYREEE (reference sequence). The V gene end was trimmed by 3 bases and the J gene end by 0 bases; junction bases not matched to a gene: 10. The CDR3 DNA reads as TGTGCCAGCAGCTCCGGGACAGGAGTAAGGACTAACTATGGCTACACCTTC. The encoded protein is CASSSGTGVRTNYGYTF.

The CDR3 reads CASSLGQASSGANVLTF. For the CDR3, the DNA is TGTGCCAGCAGCTTGGGACAGGCCAGCTCTGGGGCCAACGTCCTGACTTTC. This chain uses TRBV5-5 with TRBJ2-6; tentatively, D is TRBD1 (6 bases). Germline V gene sequence: CDR1 SGHKS, CDR2 YYEKEE (reference sequence). The CDR3 covers 17 residues. The ends were cut back, 0 bases at V and 0 bases at J, with 10 bases in the middle.

The genes are TRBV9 and TRBJ2-1, with 7 bases fitting TRBD1. The germline CDR1 and CDR2 sequences are SGDLS and YYNGEE. With 0 bases clipped from V and 6 bases from J, the junction kept 6 bases outside the gene matches. There are 15 residues in the CDR3. The CDR3 here is CASSVVGYRGNEQFF. The CDR3 DNA reads as TGTGCCAGCAGCGTAGTGGGCTACAGGGGCAATGAGCAGTTCTTC.

This clone was detected only a few times. The chain employs TRBV5-4 and TRBJ1-2; TRBD1 is a possible D gene (5 bases). V was clipped by 0 bases and J by 2 bases, with 11 bases between them. Germline assignment: CDR1 SGHNT and CDR2 YYREEE (reference sequence). This CDR3 contains 15 residues. The CDR3 loop is CASSLDDSENYGYTF. The CDR3 DNA follows: TGTGCCAGCAGCTTGGATGACAGTGAAAACTATGGCTACACCTTC.